This T cell receptor (beta chain) was documented in a study of Graves' ophthalmopathy and Graves' hyperthyroidism. General observations from the study: Sensitivity reached 70.59% and specificity 72.22% when the model predicted ophthalmopathy progression.

CDR3 regions of TCR beta were amplified from RNA transcripts. A first-round RT-PCR used HTBI primers, followed by a second-round multiplex PCR. TCRdb re-called the multiplex PCR reads with MiXCR, one entry per CDR3 protein. This table holds some 1.1 million distinct CDR3 sequences, less than 45% found once. Clinicians made diagnoses from clinical symptoms, serum thyroxine, TRAb, thyroid ultrasound and orbital computed tomography. As to this clonotype: What it binds is unknown.

The CDR3 contains 17 residues. V shed 5 bases and J 1 base; nucleotides not matched to a gene: 11. CDR1 is MGHDK, CDR2 SYGVNS, per germline. Sample: peripheral blood or thyroid tissue (not recorded which). The V gene is TRBV25-1, the J gene TRBJ2-5; 9 bases are a match to TRBD1. The clonotype originates from an adult man with Graves' hyperthyroidism. CDR3 nucleotide sequence: TGTGCCAGCAGTAACCGGGACAGGGCGGACTTCCAAGAGACCCAGTACTTC. This sequence encodes CASSNRDRADFQETQYF.